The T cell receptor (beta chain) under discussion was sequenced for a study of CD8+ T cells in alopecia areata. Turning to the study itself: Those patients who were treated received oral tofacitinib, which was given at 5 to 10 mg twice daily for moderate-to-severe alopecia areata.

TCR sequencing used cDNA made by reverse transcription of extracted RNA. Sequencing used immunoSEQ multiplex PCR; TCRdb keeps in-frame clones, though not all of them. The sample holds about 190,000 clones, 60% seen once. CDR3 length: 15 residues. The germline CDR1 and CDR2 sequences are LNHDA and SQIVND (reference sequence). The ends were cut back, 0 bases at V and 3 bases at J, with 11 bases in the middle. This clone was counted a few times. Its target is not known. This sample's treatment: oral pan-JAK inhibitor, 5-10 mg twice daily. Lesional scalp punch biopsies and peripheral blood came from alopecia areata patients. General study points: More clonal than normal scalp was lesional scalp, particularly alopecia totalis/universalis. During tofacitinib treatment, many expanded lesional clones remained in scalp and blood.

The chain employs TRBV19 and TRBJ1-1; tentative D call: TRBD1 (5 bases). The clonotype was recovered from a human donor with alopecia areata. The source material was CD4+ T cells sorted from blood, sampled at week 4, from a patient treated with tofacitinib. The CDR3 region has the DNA TGTGCCAGTAGTATAGACTCACCAGGGTACACTGAAGCTTTCTTT. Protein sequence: CASSIDSPGYTEAFF. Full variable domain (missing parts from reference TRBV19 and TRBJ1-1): DGGITQSPKYLFRKEGQNVTLSCEQNLNHDAMYWYRQDPGQGLRLIYYSQIVNDFQKGDIAEGYSVSREKKESFPLTVTSAQKNPTAFYLCASSIDSPGYTEAFFGQGTRLTVV.